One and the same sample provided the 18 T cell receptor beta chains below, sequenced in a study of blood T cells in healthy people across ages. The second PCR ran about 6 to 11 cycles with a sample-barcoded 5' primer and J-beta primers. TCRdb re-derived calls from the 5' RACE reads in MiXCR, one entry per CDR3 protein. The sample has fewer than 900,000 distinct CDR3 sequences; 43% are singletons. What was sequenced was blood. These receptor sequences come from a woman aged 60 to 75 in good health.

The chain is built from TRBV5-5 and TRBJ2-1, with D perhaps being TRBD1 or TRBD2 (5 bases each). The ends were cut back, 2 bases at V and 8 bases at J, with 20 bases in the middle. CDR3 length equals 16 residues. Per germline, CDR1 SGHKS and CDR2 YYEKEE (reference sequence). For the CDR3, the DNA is TGTGCCAGCAGCTTCGGGGCGGACCCGGTAACCTATGAGCAGTTCTTC. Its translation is CASSFGADPVTYEQFF.

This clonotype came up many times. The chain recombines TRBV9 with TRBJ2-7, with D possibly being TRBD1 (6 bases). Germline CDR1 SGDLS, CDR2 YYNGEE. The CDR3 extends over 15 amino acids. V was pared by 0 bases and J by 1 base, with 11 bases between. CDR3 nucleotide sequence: TGTGCCAGCAGCGTAGCGCCAGGACAGTCCTACGAGCAGTACTTC. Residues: CASSVAPGQSYEQYF. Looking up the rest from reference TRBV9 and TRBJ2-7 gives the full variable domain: DSGVTQTPKHLITATGQRVTLRCSPRSGDLSVYWYQQSLDQGLQFLIQYYNGEERAKGNILERFSAQQFPDLHSELNLSSLELGDSALYFCASSVAPGQSYEQYFGPGTRLTVT.

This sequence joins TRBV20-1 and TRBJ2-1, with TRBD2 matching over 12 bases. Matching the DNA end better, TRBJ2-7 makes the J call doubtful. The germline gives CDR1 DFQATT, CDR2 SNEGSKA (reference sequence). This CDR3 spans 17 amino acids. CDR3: CSARDASGGASYNEQYF. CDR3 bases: TGCAGTGCTAGAGACGCTAGCGGGGGGGCCTCCTACAATGAGCAGTACTTC.

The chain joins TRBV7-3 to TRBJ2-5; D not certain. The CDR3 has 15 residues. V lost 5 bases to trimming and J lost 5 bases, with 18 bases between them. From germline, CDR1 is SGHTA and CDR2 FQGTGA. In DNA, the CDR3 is TGTGCCAGCAGCCTACAAGGCGGTGTGGGGGAGACCCAGTACTTC. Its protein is CASSLQGGVGETQYF.

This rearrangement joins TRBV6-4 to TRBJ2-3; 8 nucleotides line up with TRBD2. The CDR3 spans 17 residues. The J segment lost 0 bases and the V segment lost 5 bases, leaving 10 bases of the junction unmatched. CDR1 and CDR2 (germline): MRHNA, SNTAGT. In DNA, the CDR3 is TGTGCCAGCAGTCCTTTTGGTAGCGGGGTCAGCACAGATACGCAGTATTTT. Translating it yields CASSPFGSGVSTDTQYF.

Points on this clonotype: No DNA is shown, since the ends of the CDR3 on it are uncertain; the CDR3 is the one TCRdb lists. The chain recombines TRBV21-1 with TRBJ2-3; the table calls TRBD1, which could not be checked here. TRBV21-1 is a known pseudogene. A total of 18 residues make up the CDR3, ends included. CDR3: CASSKALFGTGITDTQYF.

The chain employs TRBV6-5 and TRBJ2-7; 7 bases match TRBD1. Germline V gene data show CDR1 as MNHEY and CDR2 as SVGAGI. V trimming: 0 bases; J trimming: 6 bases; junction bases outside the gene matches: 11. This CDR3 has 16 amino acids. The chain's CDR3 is CASSYSTGWSYGEQYF. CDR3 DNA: TGTGCCAGCAGTTACTCGACAGGGTGGTCTTACGGCGAGCAGTACTTC.

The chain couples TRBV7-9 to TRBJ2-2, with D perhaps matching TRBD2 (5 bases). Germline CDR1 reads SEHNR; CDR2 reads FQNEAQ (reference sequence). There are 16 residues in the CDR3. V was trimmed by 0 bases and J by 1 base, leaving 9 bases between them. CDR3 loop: CASSLAPGKNTGELFF. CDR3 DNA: TGTGCCAGCAGCTTAGCCCCGGGGAAGAACACCGGGGAGCTGTTTTTT.

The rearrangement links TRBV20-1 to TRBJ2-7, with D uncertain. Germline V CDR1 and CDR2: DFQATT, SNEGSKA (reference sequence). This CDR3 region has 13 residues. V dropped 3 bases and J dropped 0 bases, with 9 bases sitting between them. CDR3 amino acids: CSARSPVSYEQYF. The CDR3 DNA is TGCAGTGCTAGGTCGCCGGTCTCCTACGAGCAGTACTTC.

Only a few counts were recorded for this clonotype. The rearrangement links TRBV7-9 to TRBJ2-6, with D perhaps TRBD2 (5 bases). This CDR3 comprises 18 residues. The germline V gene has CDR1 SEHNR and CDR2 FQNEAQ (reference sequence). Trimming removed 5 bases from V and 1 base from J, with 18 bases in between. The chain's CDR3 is CASSPLEGAGSGANVLTF. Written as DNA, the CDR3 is TGTGCCAGCAGCCCACTCGAGGGTGCCGGTTCTGGGGCCAACGTCCTGACTTTC.

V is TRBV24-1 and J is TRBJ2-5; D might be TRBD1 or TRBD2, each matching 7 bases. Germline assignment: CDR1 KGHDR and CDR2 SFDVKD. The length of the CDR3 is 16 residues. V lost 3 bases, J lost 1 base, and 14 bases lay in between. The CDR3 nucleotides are TGTGCCACCAGTGATAGCGGCAGGGGGGGCCAAGAGACCCAGTACTTC. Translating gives CATSDSGRGGQETQYF.

The CDR3 sequence: CNIGQGGYEQFF. CDR3 in DNA: TGCAACATCGGACAGGGGGGGTATGAGCAGTTCTTC. The J gene is TRBJ2-1, the V gene TRBV29-1; TRBD1 matches 10 bases. The CDR3 has 12 amino acids. Germline CDR1 is SQVTM and CDR2 is ANQGSEA.

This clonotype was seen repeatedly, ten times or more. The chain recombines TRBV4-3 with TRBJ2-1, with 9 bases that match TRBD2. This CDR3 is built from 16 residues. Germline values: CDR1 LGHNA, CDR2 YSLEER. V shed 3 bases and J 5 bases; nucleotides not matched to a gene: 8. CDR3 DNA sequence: TGCGCCAGCAGCCACAGTAGCGGGAGTACCGACAATGAGCAGTTCTTC. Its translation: CASSHSSGSTDNEQFF.

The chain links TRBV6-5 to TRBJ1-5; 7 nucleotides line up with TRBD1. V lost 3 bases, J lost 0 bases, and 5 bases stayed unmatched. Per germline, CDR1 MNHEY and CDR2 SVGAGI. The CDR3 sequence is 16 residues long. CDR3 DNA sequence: TGTGCCAGCAGTTATTCCGGGACAGATAGCAATCAGCCCCAGCATTTT. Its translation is CASSYSGTDSNQPQHF.

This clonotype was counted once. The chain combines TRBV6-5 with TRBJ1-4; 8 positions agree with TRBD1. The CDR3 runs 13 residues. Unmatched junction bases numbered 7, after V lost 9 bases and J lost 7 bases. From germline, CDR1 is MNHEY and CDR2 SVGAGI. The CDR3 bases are TGTGCCAGTAAGGACAGGGTCAGTGAAAAACTGTTTTTT. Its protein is CASKDRVSEKLFF.

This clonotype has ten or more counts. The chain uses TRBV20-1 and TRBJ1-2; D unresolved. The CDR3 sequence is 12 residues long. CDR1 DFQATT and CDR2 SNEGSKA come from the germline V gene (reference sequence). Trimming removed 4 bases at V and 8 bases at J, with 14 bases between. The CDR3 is CSAKPTGLGYTF. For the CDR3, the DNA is TGCAGTGCTAAACCGACCGGTCTGGGCTACACCTTC.

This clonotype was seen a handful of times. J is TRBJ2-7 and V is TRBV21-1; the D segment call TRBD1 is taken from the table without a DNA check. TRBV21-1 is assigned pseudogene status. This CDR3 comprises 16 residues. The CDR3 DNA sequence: TGTGCCAGCAGTTCGGGACAGGGGATTATCTCCTACGAGCAGTACTTC. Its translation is CASSSGQGIISYEQYF.

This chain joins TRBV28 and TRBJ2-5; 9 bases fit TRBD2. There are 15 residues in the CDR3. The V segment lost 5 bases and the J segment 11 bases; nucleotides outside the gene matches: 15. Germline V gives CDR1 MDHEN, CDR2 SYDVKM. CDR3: CASSPRLAVDNEQYF. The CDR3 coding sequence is TGTGCCAGCAGTCCCCGACTAGCGGTGGACAATGAGCAGTACTTC.